A selection of T cell receptor beta chains follows, all from one sample in a study of T cells in Graves' hyperthyroidism and ophthalmopathy. One entry per CDR3 protein, called by TCRdb with MiXCR from the multiplex PCR reads. The sample carries 700,000 to 850,000 distinct CDR3 sequences, 35% recorded once. Sequenced: blood. The receptors here all came from a woman aged 35 to 49 with Graves' hyperthyroidism. The CDR3 runs from the conserved cysteine through the conserved F or W. Each record gives: J gene, V gene, D gene, clone size, CDR3 DNA, CDR3 protein. The D gene is left open where the match is weak. Only some rows state a clone size, as once, few, many or a class for expanded clones.

TRBJ2-2 TRBV18 - - TGTGCCAGCTCACCTGTCCGCGGGGACACCGGGGAGCTGTTTTTT CASSPVRGDTGELFF
TRBJ2-7 TRBV10-1 - many TGCGCCAGCGGGTCGTGCCCTTTCTACGAGCAGTACTTC CASGSCPFYEQYF
TRBJ1-3 TRBV14 TRBD1 many TGTGCCAGCAGCCTGTCAGGGACAGGGCGGTCTGGAAACACCATATATTTT CASSLSGTGRSGNTIYF
TRBJ1-3 TRBV7-2 TRBD1 - TGTGCCAGCAGCTTGACGCAGGGGGCCGGAAACACCATATATTTT CASSLTQGAGNTIYF
TRBJ1-1 TRBV19 - few TGTGCCAGTAGTATAGTTCTCAGGGGCGCTGAAGCTTTCTTT CASSIVLRGAEAFF
TRBJ2-5 TRBV20-1 TRBD2 - TGCAGTGCTAGAGATCGGGTTGCGGGGGAAGAGACCCAGTACTTC CSARDRVAGEETQYF
TRBJ2-7 TRBV25-1 TRBD1 - TGTGCCAGCAGAACCCGAGACAGGGGAAGAATAGGCTACGAGCAGTACTTC CASRTRDRGRIGYEQYF
TRBJ1-5 TRBV4-3 - - TGCGCCAGCAGCCAAGAGGCGGTTCGGGGTTATCGGCCCCAGCATTTT CASSQEAVRGYRPQHF
TRBJ1-4 TRBV19 TRBD1 - TGTGCCAGTAGGAAAGACAGGGATCGAGAAAAACTGTTTTTT CASRKDRDREKLFF
TRBJ1-6 TRBV9 - few TGTGCCAGCAGCCTCGTGATGGGTTCACCCCTCCACTTT CASSLVMGSPLHF